The 16 T cell receptor beta chains given below trace back to one sample, sequenced in a study of vaccination and CD4 T cells after COVID-19 (dated by TCRdb to between 2021 and 2024). To prepare the library, PCR was applied. TCRdb lists the instrument as Illumina iSeq 100. At the Johns Hopkins FTIC core, DNA from the cultured CD4+ T cells underwent TCR sequencing with the Oncomine TCR Beta short-read assay. TCRdb redid the processing of the public reads, applying fastp at Q25 and MiXCR, and retained in-frame beta chains. One record per CDR3 amino acid sequence lists the most common genes and DNA. A total of over 9,000 distinct CDR3 sequences appear in this sample, roughly 57% of them only once. The top ten clones comprise 12% of the sample. This specimen's treatment or condition label, interpreted: approximately nine-day PBMC culture with coronavirus spike peptide pools or control peptides (ViraFEST assay).

Their target antigens are unknown. This specimen was cultured CD4+ T cells from blood, taken after SARS-CoV-2 vaccination. The receptor set was obtained from a human donor with COVID-19.

This clonotype has a handful of counts. The gene calls are TRBV19 and TRBJ1-1, with 7 bases lining up with TRBD1. Looked up from germline, CDR1 is LNHDA and CDR2 is SQIVND (reference sequence). With V trimmed by 6 bases and J by 3 bases, 4 bases remained unmatched. CDR3 length: 13 residues. The CDR3 loop reads CASRADRDTEAFF. CDR3 nucleotide sequence: TGTGCCAGTAGGGCTGACAGGGACACTGAAGCTTTCTTT.

The V and J genes are TRBV15 and TRBJ1-2; TRBD1 agrees at 8 bases. After removal of 1 base from V and 8 bases from J, the junction contained 12 bases not matched to a gene. The CDR3 contains 16 residues. In germline, CDR1 is LNHNV, CDR2 YYDKDF (reference sequence). The CDR3 coding sequence is TGTGCCACCAGCAGAGCCAGTCCCAGGACAGGGTTCGGCTACACCTTC. It is translated as CATSRASPRTGFGYTF.

The V gene is TRBV15, the J gene TRBJ2-5; D gene uncertain. Looked up from germline, CDR1 is LNHNV and CDR2 is YYDKDF (reference sequence). V was trimmed by 5 bases and J by 5 bases, leaving 9 bases between them. The CDR3 runs to 12 residues. The CDR3 DNA reads TGTGCCACCAGCCCACCGCTGGAGACCCAGTACTTC. Translating it yields CATSPPLETQYF.

This clonotype was counted only a few times. The J gene is TRBJ2-5, the V gene TRBV20-1, with D possibly TRBD1 on 6 matching bases. Between the trimmed V and J ends, which lost 3 bases and 4 bases, there was a span of 18 bases. The CDR3 has 15 amino acids. Germline V gene sequence: CDR1 DFQATT, CDR2 SNEGSKA (reference sequence). CDR3: CSASSQGRVRETQYF. The CDR3 bases are TGCAGTGCTAGTAGCCAGGGGCGGGTGAGAGAGACCCAGTACTTC.

This clonotype came up a few times. The chain carries TRBV20-1 and TRBJ1-1, with 7 bases aligning to TRBD1. Germline values: CDR1 DFQATT, CDR2 SNEGSKA (reference sequence). V was pared by 3 bases and J by 3 bases, with 4 bases of the junction left unmatched. The CDR3 loop spans 13 amino acids. CDR3 in amino acids: CSASEGADTEAFF. In DNA, the CDR3 is TGCAGTGCTAGCGAGGGGGCAGACACTGAAGCTTTCTTT.

The V call is TRBV27, the J call TRBJ1-6; 9 positions agree with TRBD1. The CDR3 totals 16 residues. J gave up 6 bases and V 4 bases, and 7 bases lay outside the gene matches. Per the germline V gene, CDR1 is MNHEY and CDR2 is SMNVEV (reference sequence). CDR3 protein: CASSSATGGINSPLHF. The DNA of the CDR3 is TGTGCCAGCAGTTCCGCGACAGGGGGAATTAATTCACCCCTCCACTTT.

V usage is TRBV20-1 and J usage is TRBJ1-1; no clear D. Trimming pared 6 bases from V and 3 bases from J, leaving 17 bases between. Germline V gene lookup returns CDR1 DFQATT and CDR2 SNEGSKA (reference sequence). CDR3 length: 14 amino acids. DNA for the CDR3: TGCAGTGCCGTCAAAGTCCTCGCTTACACTGAAGCTTTCTTT. It translates to CSAVKVLAYTEAFF.

The V gene is TRBV20-1, the J gene TRBJ2-7, with a possible D match to TRBD1 (6 bases). Germline V gives CDR1 DFQATT, CDR2 SNEGSKA (reference sequence). V was clipped by 1 base and J by 5 bases, with 24 bases between them. CDR3 length equals 17 residues. The CDR3 reads CSARGFGFPGAADEQYF. CDR3 sequence (DNA): TGCAGTGCTAGAGGTTTCGGGTTTCCAGGGGCAGCTGACGAGCAGTACTTC.

This clonotype was seen only a few times. The rearrangement links TRBV6-1 to TRBJ1-3, with no clear D. The CDR3 is 13 amino acids. V lost 0 bases and J 9 bases, leaving 9 bases between the germline ends. Germline V gene lookup returns CDR1 MNHNS and CDR2 SASEGT. The CDR3 coding sequence is TGTGCCAGCAGTGAAGCGGGAGGACGCACCATATATTTT. Protein product: CASSEAGGRTIYF.

The gene calls are TRBV6-1 and TRBJ1-5; 10 positions match TRBD1. The CDR3 runs to 15 residues. The germline V gene encodes CDR1 MNHNS and CDR2 SASEGT. After removal of 7 bases from V and 3 bases from J, the junction contained 6 bases not matched to a gene. CDR3 sequence (DNA): TGTGCCAGCAACGCCGGGACAGGGGCCAATCAGCCCCAGCATTTT. This gives the protein CASNAGTGANQPQHF.

This clonotype was counted only a few times. The V and J genes are TRBV21-1 and TRBJ1-2; no check of the table's D call, TRBD1, against the DNA was made. TRBV21-1 is annotated as a pseudogene. The CDR3 has 15 residues. The CDR3 DNA reads TGTGCCAGCAGCAAGAAGGGACAGGGGGGAAATGGCTACACCTTC. Protein product: CASSKKGQGGNGYTF.

The chain uses TRBV4-1 and TRBJ2-1, with D uncertain. There are 16 residues in the CDR3. Deletions cut 0 bases from V and 7 bases from J, with 16 bases between. Germline V lookup: CDR1 MGHRA, CDR2 YSYEKL. CDR3 protein: CASSQDSRKWENEQFF. CDR3 nucleotide sequence: TGCGCCAGCAGCCAAGATTCCCGCAAGTGGGAAAATGAGCAGTTCTTC.

This clonotype is medium-sized (0.01 to 0.1%) by share. This chain joins TRBV20-1 and TRBJ2-3; 13 bases are a match to TRBD2. The CDR3 is 17 residues long. J was trimmed by 6 bases and V by 0 bases; bases with no gene match: 9. Germline V gene lookup returns CDR1 DFQATT and CDR2 SNEGSKA (reference sequence). CDR3 sequence: CSARDDMTSGGRDTQYF. The CDR3, as DNA: TGCAGTGCTAGAGACGACATGACTAGCGGGGGGCGGGATACGCAGTATTTT.

The chain combines TRBV10-3 with TRBJ1-3; D unclear. CDR1 and CDR2 (germline): ENHRY, SYGVKD. V was cut by 2 bases and J by 2 bases, with 7 bases left in between. CDR3 length equals 14 residues. The CDR3 nucleotides read TGTGCCATCAGTGAGACCGGGCCTGGAAACACCATATATTTT. Residues: CAISETGPGNTIYF.

This clonotype was picked up one time. This chain links TRBV6-1 with TRBJ1-1; D is undetermined. Trimming removed 1 base from V and 0 bases from J, with 9 bases in between. Germline CDR1 MNHNS, CDR2 SASEGT. This CDR3 is built from 15 residues. The CDR3 is CASSEVGRVNTEAFF. The CDR3 bases are TGTGCCAGCAGTGAAGTTGGGCGGGTGAACACTGAAGCTTTCTTT.

This sequence joins TRBV5-6 and TRBJ1-1; tentative D call: TRBD1 (5 bases). CDR1 and CDR2 (germline): SGHDT, YYEEEE. This CDR3 has 16 residues. The V gene lost 1 base and the J gene lost 1 base, with 14 bases spanning the gap. In DNA, the CDR3 is TGTGCCAGCAGCTTGTGGGGGTTGGGGAAGAACACTGAAGCTTTCTTT. Residues: CASSLWGLGKNTEAFF. The complete variable domain, with remaining parts taken from reference TRBV5-6 and TRBJ1-1, reads DAGVTQSPTHLIKTRGQQVTLRCSPKSGHDTVSWYQQALGQGPQFIFQYYEEEERQRGNFPDRFSGHQFPNYSSELNVNALLLGDSALYLCASSLWGLGKNTEAFFGQGTRLTVV.